This T cell receptor beta chain was recovered during a study of OX40 agonist ivuxolimab in advanced cancers. Study-wide findings and caveats: Antigen specificity of clonally expanded peripheral T cells was not established.

The CDR3 consists of 16 residues. V dropped 7 bases and J dropped 1 base, with 20 bases sitting between them. Germline V gene data show CDR1 as SGHDT and CDR2 as YYEEEE. The count of this clone is one. The antigen is undetermined. The table came from immunoSEQ multiplex PCR; TCRdb's copy has only in-frame clones and leaves some out. The repertoire holds 28,000 or so clones, about 80% seen once, with around 10% in the top ten. This receptor was identified in an adult with an advanced solid tumor such as melanoma, head and neck, liver or kidney cancer. The chain couples TRBV5-6 to TRBJ1-2; D call uncertain. Sequencing used CD4+ or CD8+ T cells sorted from blood, obtained in a trial of the OX40 agonist ivuxolimab. CDR3 sequence (DNA): TGTGCCAGCCACCTTAACAGACTCCCTGATAACTATGGCTACACCTTC. Its protein product is CASHLNRLPDNYGYTF.